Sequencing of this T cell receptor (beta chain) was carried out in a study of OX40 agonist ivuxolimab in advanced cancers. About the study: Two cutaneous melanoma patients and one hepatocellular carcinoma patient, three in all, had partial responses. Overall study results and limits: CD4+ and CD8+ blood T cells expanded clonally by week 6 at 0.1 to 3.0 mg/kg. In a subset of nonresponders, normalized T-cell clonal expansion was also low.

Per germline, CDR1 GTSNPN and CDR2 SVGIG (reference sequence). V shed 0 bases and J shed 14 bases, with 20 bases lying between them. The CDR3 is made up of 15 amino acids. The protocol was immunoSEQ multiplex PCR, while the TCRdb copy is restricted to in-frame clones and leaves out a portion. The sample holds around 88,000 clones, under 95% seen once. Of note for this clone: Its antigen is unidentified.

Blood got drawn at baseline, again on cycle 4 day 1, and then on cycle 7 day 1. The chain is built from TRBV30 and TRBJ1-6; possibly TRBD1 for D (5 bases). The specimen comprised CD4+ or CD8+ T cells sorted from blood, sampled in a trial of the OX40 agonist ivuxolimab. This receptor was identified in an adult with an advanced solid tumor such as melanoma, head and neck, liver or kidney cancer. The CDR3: CAWSVRQGTGGALHF. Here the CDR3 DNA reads TGTGCCTGGAGTGTACGTCAGGGCACCGGCGGGGCCCTCCACTTT.